This T cell receptor beta chain was sequenced for a study of CD8+CD57+ T cells in acquired aplastic anemia. Across the study: CD4+ and CD8+ cells, once sorted, gave DNA averaging roughly 3 ug.

This CDR3 region has 14 residues. Germline V lookup: CDR1 SGDLS, CDR2 YYNGEE. The V end was cut by 3 bases, the J end by 2 bases, with 11 bases between. The study profiled TCR beta VDJ and CDR3 using genomic DNA as template. TCRdb analysed the reads with MiXCR anew, one entry per CDR3 protein. The sample includes 180,000 or so distinct CDR3 sequences, approximately 49% of them seen just once. The TCR sequence derives from a human donor in good health. The sequencing sample was made of sorted CD4+, CD8+, or CD8+CD57+ T cells (not recorded which) from PBMCs. The chain links TRBV9 to TRBJ1-2, with no clear D. The CDR3 loop is CASSDTPGNYGYTF. Here the CDR3 DNA reads TGTGCCAGCAGCGACACCCCGGGGAACTATGGCTACACCTTC.